These 23 T cell receptor beta chains came from one sample sequenced in a study of T cell clonality in common variable immunodeficiency (dated by TCRdb to the mid-2010s). Receptor libraries were prepared by the immunoSEQ multiplex PCR assay. The clones in this table, taken by TCRdb from immuneACCESS, are in-frame only. Not every clone is retained; where verified, under half of the shortfall comes from an unresolved V gene, and the cause of the rest is unknown. The sample has under 45,000 clones on record, with no singletons. The biggest ten clones account for about 3.6% of the sample. Sequenced: peripheral blood mononuclear cells. The receptor source for this set is a person aged 18 to 70 in good health.

This clone was recorded a few times. The read finishes 3 residues shy of the CDR3 end, and the germline J gene is used to complete it. V gene TRBV5-1 combines with J gene TRBJ1-3; D may be TRBD1 (6 bases). This CDR3 has 17 amino acids. V gave up 0 bases and J gave up 2 bases, with 15 bases separating them. From germline, CDR1 is SGHRS and CDR2 YFSETQ. The chain's CDR3 is CASSLAGAGEPGNTIYF. The CDR3 DNA, read in part, is TGCGCCAGCAGCTTGGCCGGGGCAGGGGAGCCTGGAAACACC.

There are a few counts of this clone. The sequence runs out 3 residues before the end of the CDR3; the remainder is reconstructed from the germline J gene. The chain employs TRBV7-6 and TRBJ2-3; TRBD2 matches 7 bases. The germline gives CDR1 SGHVS, CDR2 FNYEAQ. The CDR3 has 18 amino acids. CDR3 bases read: TGTGCCAGCAGCTTAGACCTGACTCTAGCGGACCGAGGAGAGACG. Translating it yields CASSLDLTLADRGET. The CDR3 reads in full as CASSLDLTLADRGETQYF.

This clone was recorded many times. The CDR3 goes on 3 residues after the read ends, and that part is filled in from the germline J gene. The chain links TRBV28 to TRBJ2-7; tentatively, D is TRBD2 (6 bases). The CDR3 contains 12 residues. CDR1 is MDHEN and CDR2 is SYDVKM in the germline V gene. Deletions cut 5 bases from V and 5 bases from J, with 10 bases between. The CDR3 spells CASSGGFNEQYF. CDR3 DNA, as far as it was read: TGTGCCAGCAGTGGAGGGTTTAACGAG.

This clone was seen only a few times. The read terminates 3 residues ahead of where the CDR3 ends, so the germline J gene completes it. This chain uses TRBV11-2 with TRBJ2-2; D perhaps matches TRBD1 (6 bases). This CDR3 has 14 amino acids. Trimming removed 0 bases at V and 5 bases at J, with 7 bases between. Germline assignment: CDR1 SGHAT and CDR2 FQNNGV. The sequenced part of the CDR3 DNA is TGTGCCAGCAGCTTAGACAGGGGTACCGGGGAG. Encoded protein: CASSLDRGTGE. The whole CDR3 protein is CASSLDRGTGELFF.

This clone was detected many times. The read finishes 3 residues shy of the CDR3 end, and the germline J gene is used to complete it. The chain uses TRBV2 and TRBJ2-7; perhaps TRBD1 as D (6 bases). The ends were cut back, 7 bases at V and 4 bases at J, with 14 bases in the middle. Germline V gives CDR1 SNHLY, CDR2 FYNNEI. The CDR3 has 13 amino acids. CDR3 protein: CASKLGGGYEQYF. The part of the CDR3 DNA that was read is TGTGCCAGCAAATTAGGGGGTGGTTACGAG. Drawing the rest from reference TRBV2 and TRBJ2-7, the complete variable domain is EPEVTQTPSHQVTQMGQEVILRCVPISNHLYFYWYRQILGQKVEFLVSFYNNEISEKSEIFDDQFSVERPDGSNFTLKIRSTKLEDSAMYFCASKLGGGYEQYFGPGTRLTVT.

This clone has ten or more counts. Coverage ceases 3 residues before the CDR3 finishes, and the germline J gene fills in the end. V is TRBV5-1 and J is TRBJ2-7; the D gene is possibly TRBD2 (5 bases). CDR3 size: 12 residues. The V gene's germline CDR1 is SGHRS and CDR2 YFSETQ. The V and J ends lost 0 bases and 6 bases respectively, with 7 bases between them. The CDR3 here is CASSLERVEQYF. The CDR3 bases that were read are TGCGCCAGCAGCTTGGAGAGGGTCGAG.

This clone showed up just a few times. With the read ending 3 residues before the CDR3 end, the germline J gene is used to fill in that end. The chain combines TRBV18 with TRBJ2-2; 7 nucleotides agree with TRBD1. CDR1 KGHSH and CDR2 LQKENI come from the germline V gene. The CDR3 loop spans 13 amino acids. This CDR3 reads CASSPGDSRKLFF. CDR3 DNA (partial): TGTGCCAGCTCACCCGGGGACAGCAGAAAG.

This clone was seen repeatedly, ten times or more. The read ends 3 residues shy of where the CDR3 ends; the end is completed using the germline J gene. The chain combines TRBV30 with TRBJ2-3, with D possibly TRBD2 on 6 matching bases. CDR1 GTSNPN and CDR2 SVGIG come from the germline V gene (reference sequence). The CDR3 length is 17 residues. V was clipped by 1 base and J by 2 bases, with 19 bases between them. CDR3 sequence reads: CAWSGTKAPQYTDTQYF. The CDR3 bases that were read are TGTGCCTGGAGTGGGACTAAAGCCCCCCAATACACAGATACG.

This clone was counted at least ten times. The DNA ends 3 residues before the CDR3 does, and the rest of the CDR3 is filled in from the germline J gene. The rearrangement links TRBV20-1 to TRBJ1-4; D is perhaps TRBD1 (5 bases). This CDR3 has 14 residues. The germline gives CDR1 DFQATT, CDR2 SNEGSKA (reference sequence). V lost 5 bases, J lost 4 bases, and 14 bases lay in between. The CDR3 bases that were read are TGCAGTGCTGATGGGGGGGTTAATAATGAAAAA. Its translation: CSADGGVNNEK. The full CDR3 is CSADGGVNNEKLFF.

There are many counts of this clone. The CDR3 is cut off 3 residues early in the read; its end comes from the germline J gene. The rearrangement uses TRBV20-1 and TRBJ2-5; 10 bases are a match to TRBD2. V shed 7 bases and J 4 bases; nucleotides not matched to a gene: 12. The CDR3 runs 15 residues. Germline CDR1 is DFQATT and CDR2 is SNEGSKA (reference sequence). The covered CDR3 bases are TGCAGTGGTCAGCGGGGGGGCTTTTTAGGAGAGACC. It yields the protein CSGQRGGFLGET. The whole CDR3 sequence is CSGQRGGFLGETQYF.

This clone has ten or more counts. The sequenced fragment ends 3 residues before the CDR3 boundary, so the rest is inferred from the germline J gene. This sequence joins TRBV5-6 and TRBJ2-7; D perhaps matches TRBD1 (5 bases). The V gene lost 1 base and the J gene lost 3 bases, with 14 bases spanning the gap. CDR1 is SGHDT and CDR2 is YYEEEE in the germline V gene. The CDR3 has 15 residues. CDR3 DNA (partial): TGTGCCAGCAGCTTGCCAGGGTCCCCTTACTACGAG. Translated: CASSLPGSPYYE. The entire CDR3 sequence reads CASSLPGSPYYEQYF. Using reference TRBV5-6 and TRBJ2-7 for the parts outside the CDR3, the full variable domain is DAGVTQSPTHLIKTRGQQVTLRCSPKSGHDTVSWYQQALGQGPQFIFQYYEEEERQRGNFPDRFSGHQFPNYSSELNVNALLLGDSALYLCASSLPGSPYYEQYFGPGTRLTVT.

This clone was counted at least ten times. Read coverage stops 3 residues before the CDR3 terminus; the germline J gene supplies the remainder. J is TRBJ1-5 and V is TRBV6-1; 7 nucleotides align to TRBD1. This CDR3 has 14 residues. V lost 4 bases and J lost 7; bases outside the gene matches: 7. Germline-derived CDR1 and CDR2 are MNHNS and SASEGT. The CDR3 DNA, read in part, is TGTGCCAGCAGTGTAGGGACAGATAGGCAGCCC. Encoded protein: CASSVGTDRQP. The full CDR3 protein reads CASSVGTDRQPQHF.

This clone has a count of ten or more. CDR3 DNA, as far as it was read: TGTGCCAGCAGTTGGACTAGCGGGAGAGTTATCAACACCGGGGAG. This sequence encodes CASSWTSGRVINTGE. The whole CDR3 protein is CASSWTSGRVINTGELFF. The chain joins TRBV2 to TRBJ2-2; the match to TRBD2 covers 13 bases. The sequence runs out 3 residues before the end of the CDR3; the remainder is reconstructed from the germline J gene. The J segment lost 2 bases and the V segment lost 5 bases, leaving 8 bases of the junction unmatched. This CDR3 contains 18 residues. Germline loops: CDR1 SNHLY, CDR2 FYNNEI.

Ten or more counts support this clone. Coverage ceases 3 residues before the CDR3 finishes, and the germline J gene fills in the end. The chain combines TRBV7-8 with TRBJ1-5; 7 bases match TRBD1. V lost 5 bases and J lost 7; bases outside the gene matches: 8. Germline CDR1 SGHVS, CDR2 FQNEAQ. CDR3 length: 14 residues. CDR3 DNA, as far as it was read: TGTGCCAGCAGCCTCGACAGGGACGACCAGCCC. Its translation is CASSLDRDDQP. The whole CDR3 protein is CASSLDRDDQPQHF.

This clone was picked up a small number of times. The read ends 3 residues before the CDR3 terminus; that terminus is restored from the germline J gene. This chain connects TRBV18 to TRBJ2-3; 8 bases align to TRBD1. There are 15 residues in the CDR3. Germline CDR1 and CDR2: KGHSH and LQKENI. V dropped 6 bases and J dropped 1; count of bases not matched to a gene: 6. CDR3 sequence reads: CASSQGARGTDTQYF. The part of the CDR3 DNA that was read is TGTGCCAGCTCTCAGGGGGCGCGGGGCACAGATACG. The complete variable domain, with remaining parts taken from reference TRBV18 and TRBJ2-3, reads NAGVMQNPRHLVRRRGQEARLRCSPMKGHSHVYWYRQLPEEGLKFMVYLQKENIIDESGMPKERFSAEFPKEGPSILRIQQVVRGDSAAYFCASSQGARGTDTQYFGPGTRLTVL.

This clone was counted many times. The sequenced fragment ends 3 residues before the CDR3 boundary, so the rest is inferred from the germline J gene. The chain couples TRBV20-1 to TRBJ1-5; no clear D gene. The CDR3 is 14 residues long. Germline values: CDR1 DFQATT, CDR2 SNEGSKA (reference sequence). Between the trimmed V and J ends, which lost 2 bases and 7 bases, there was a span of 15 bases. Incomplete CDR3 DNA: TGCAGTGCTAGAATTATACCGACCGGGCAGCCC. Translated: CSARIIPTGQP. The full CDR3 reads CSARIIPTGQPQHF.

This clone was detected many times. The read is 3 residues too short to cover the CDR3 end, so that end is filled in from the germline J gene. This chain connects TRBV10-1 to TRBJ2-2, with TRBD1 matching over 8 bases. Germline V gene sequence: CDR1 WNHNN, CDR2 SYGVQD (reference sequence). V lost 3 bases to trimming and J lost 5 bases; unmatched junction nucleotides: 11. The CDR3 is made up of 17 amino acids. The sequenced CDR3 bases are TGCGCCAGCAGTGATAGAGTAGCCAGGGGGCTTACCGGGGAG. It encodes CASSDRVARGLTGE. The full CDR3 protein reads CASSDRVARGLTGELFF.

The table lists this clone with many counts. The chain's CDR3 is CASSGLQRGTTETQYF. The covered CDR3 bases are TGTGCCAGCAGTGGGCTCCAGCGGGGGACGACGGAGACC. V and J are TRBV6-1 and TRBJ2-5; 8 bases line up with TRBD2. The missing CDR3 end, 3 residues past where the read stops, is filled in from the germline J gene. This CDR3 is built from 16 residues. Germline CDR1 and CDR2: MNHNS and SASEGT. With 4 bases clipped from V and 5 bases from J, the junction kept 12 bases outside the gene matches.

This clone was observed a handful of times. CDR3 DNA, as far as it was read: TGTGCCAGCAGCACGACAACGAGCGGGACGGCCTACGAG. Its protein is CASSTTTSGTAYE. The entire CDR3 protein is CASSTTTSGTAYEQYF. This rearrangement joins TRBV7-8 to TRBJ2-7; 7 bases match TRBD2. The CDR3 extends 3 residues past the end of the read, so its final part is completed from the germline J gene. The CDR3 extends over 16 amino acids. J was trimmed by 2 bases and V by 5 bases; bases with no gene match: 12. Germline CDR1 is SGHVS and CDR2 is FQNEAQ.

This clone appeared many times. From the germline J gene comes the end of the CDR3, since the read stops 3 residues before it. The chain has TRBV12-3 or TRBV12-4 and TRBJ2-3, with 11 bases matching TRBD2. The CDR3 has 16 amino acids. The V and J ends lost 4 bases and 4 bases, in that order; junction bases with no gene match: 7. CDR3 DNA, as far as it was read: TGTGCCAGCAGTTACCTTAGCGGGGGGGCCGCAGATACG. The encoded protein is CASSYLSGGAADT. The CDR3, in full, reads CASSYLSGGAADTQYF.

Comments on this clone: Read coverage stops 3 residues before the CDR3 terminus; the germline J gene supplies the remainder. This chain uses TRBV19 with TRBJ2-1; 8 nucleotides line up with TRBD2. Trimming took 2 bases from V and 8 from J; bases not matched to a gene: 11. This CDR3 is 16 amino acids long. CDR1 LNHDA and CDR2 SQIVND come from the germline V gene (reference sequence). CDR3 sequence: CASSIRASGRGDEQFF. The CDR3 bases that were read are TGTGCCAGTAGTATAAGGGCGAGCGGGAGAGGGGATGAG.

This clone has a count of ten or more. The read finishes 3 residues shy of the CDR3 end, and the germline J gene is used to complete it. The V and J genes are TRBV19 and TRBJ1-1; tentative D call: TRBD1 (6 bases). The V gene lost 7 bases and the J gene lost 3 bases, with 12 bases spanning the gap. Germline V lookup: CDR1 LNHDA, CDR2 SQIVND (reference sequence). The CDR3 extends over 13 amino acids. CDR3 protein: CASKVQGYTEAFF. The covered CDR3 bases are TGTGCCAGTAAGGTTCAGGGGTACACTGAA.

This clone was counted between two and nine times. The DNA ends 3 residues before the CDR3 does, and the rest of the CDR3 is filled in from the germline J gene. The rearrangement joins TRBV18 to TRBJ2-7, with D maybe TRBD2 (6 bases). V lost 3 bases and J lost 2, with 11 bases in between. The CDR3 has 14 amino acids. Per germline, CDR1 KGHSH and CDR2 LQKENI. The CDR3 bases that were read are TGTGCCAGCTCACCGAGTAGCGGTGCCTACGAG. It yields the protein CASSPSSGAYE. The whole CDR3 region reads CASSPSSGAYEQYF.